This T cell receptor beta chain stems from a study of cytomegalovirus exposure and HLA in healthy donors. General study findings and limits: What a later analysis reportedly showed was that an Asian-associated ancestry cluster had fewer N-insertions than the roughly 670-donor mean. Cytomegalovirus status was reportedly diagnosed by the classifier with high sensitivity and specificity. Links to common viral pathogens appeared, in a later analysis, for several of the most significant clusters. No immune exposure information besides CMV serostatus was available.

60 Vbeta and 13 Jbeta primers were used in PCR. Repertoires were generated with immunoSEQ multiplex PCR, while TCRdb's copy carries only in-frame clones and drops some. Altogether about 240,000 clones are present, 75% to 85% being singletons, with the ten largest covering about 7.3%. In its sample, this clone was seen a few times. The antigen remains undetermined. In the same sample, other DNA sequences code for this CDR3. The receptor comes from a woman between 55 and 75 years old in good health and CMV-seropositive. Sequenced input: PBMCs.

Here the CDR3 DNA reads TGTGCCAGCAGCGTAGGAACACCCCTGATCTACACTGAAGCTTTCTTT. This gives the protein CASSVGTPLIYTEAFF. J is TRBJ1-1 and V is TRBV9; no firm D call. Trimming shortened V by 0 bases and J by 3 bases, and 15 bases separated the two germline ends. Germline loops: CDR1 SGDLS, CDR2 YYNGEE. This CDR3 has 16 amino acids.